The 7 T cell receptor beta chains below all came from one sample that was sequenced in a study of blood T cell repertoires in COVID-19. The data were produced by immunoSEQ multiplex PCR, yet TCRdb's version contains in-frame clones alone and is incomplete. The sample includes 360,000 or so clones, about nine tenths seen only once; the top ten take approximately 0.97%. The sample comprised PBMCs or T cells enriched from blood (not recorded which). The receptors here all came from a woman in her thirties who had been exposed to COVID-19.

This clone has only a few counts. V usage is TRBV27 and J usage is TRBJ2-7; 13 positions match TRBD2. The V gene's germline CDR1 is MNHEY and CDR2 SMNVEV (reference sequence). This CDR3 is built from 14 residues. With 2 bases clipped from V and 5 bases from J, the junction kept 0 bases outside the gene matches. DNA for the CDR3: TGTGCCAGCAGTTTAGGGACTAGCGGGAACGAGCAGTACTTC. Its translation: CASSLGTSGNEQYF.

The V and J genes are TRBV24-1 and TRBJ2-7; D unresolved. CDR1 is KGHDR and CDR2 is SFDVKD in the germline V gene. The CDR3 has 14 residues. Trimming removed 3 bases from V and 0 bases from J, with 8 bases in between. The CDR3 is CATSDRGISYEQYF. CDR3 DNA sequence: TGTGCCACCAGTGATCGCGGCATCTCCTACGAGCAGTACTTC.

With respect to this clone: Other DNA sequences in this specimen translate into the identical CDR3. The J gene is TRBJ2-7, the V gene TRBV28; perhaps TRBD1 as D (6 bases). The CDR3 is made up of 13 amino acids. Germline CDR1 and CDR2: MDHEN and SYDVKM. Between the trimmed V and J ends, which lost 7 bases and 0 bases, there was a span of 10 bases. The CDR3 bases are TGTGCCAGCACCCAGGGGAGCTCCTACGAGCAGTACTTC. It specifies CASTQGSSYEQYF.

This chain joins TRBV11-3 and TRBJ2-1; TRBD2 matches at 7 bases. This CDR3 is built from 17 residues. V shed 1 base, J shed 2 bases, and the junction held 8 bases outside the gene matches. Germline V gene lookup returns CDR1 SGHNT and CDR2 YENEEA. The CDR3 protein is CASSLVSGTDAYNEQFF. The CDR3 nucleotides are TGTGCCAGCAGCTTAGTAAGCGGGACGGACGCCTACAATGAGCAGTTCTTC.

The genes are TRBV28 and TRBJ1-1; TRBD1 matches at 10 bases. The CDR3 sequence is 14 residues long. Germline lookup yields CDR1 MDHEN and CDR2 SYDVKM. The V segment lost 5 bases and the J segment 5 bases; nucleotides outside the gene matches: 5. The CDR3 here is CASSPPDRGTEAFF. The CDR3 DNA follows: TGTGCCAGCAGTCCCCCGGACAGGGGGACTGAAGCTTTCTTT.

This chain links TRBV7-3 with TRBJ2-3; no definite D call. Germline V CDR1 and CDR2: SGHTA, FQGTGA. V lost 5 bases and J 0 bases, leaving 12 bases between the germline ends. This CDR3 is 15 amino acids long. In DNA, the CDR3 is TGTGCCAGCAGCCCCCGGGTGTCTAGCACAGATACGCAGTATTTT. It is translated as CASSPRVSSTDTQYF. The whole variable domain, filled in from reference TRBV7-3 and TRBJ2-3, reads GAGVSQTPSNKVTEKGKYVELRCDPISGHTALYWYRQSLGQGPEFLIYFQGTGAADDSGLPNDRFFAVRPEGSVSTLKIQRTERGDSAVYLCASSPRVSSTDTQYFGPGTRLTVL.

The CDR3 is CATSDLASGGTDTQYF. CDR3 sequence (DNA): TGTGCCACCAGTGATTTGGCTAGCGGGGGCACAGATACGCAGTATTTT. The V call is TRBV24-1, the J call TRBJ2-3, with 9 bases identical to TRBD2. Germline V CDR1 and CDR2: KGHDR, SFDVKD. This CDR3 has 16 residues. V was pared by 0 bases and J by 1 base, with 1 base of the junction left unmatched.